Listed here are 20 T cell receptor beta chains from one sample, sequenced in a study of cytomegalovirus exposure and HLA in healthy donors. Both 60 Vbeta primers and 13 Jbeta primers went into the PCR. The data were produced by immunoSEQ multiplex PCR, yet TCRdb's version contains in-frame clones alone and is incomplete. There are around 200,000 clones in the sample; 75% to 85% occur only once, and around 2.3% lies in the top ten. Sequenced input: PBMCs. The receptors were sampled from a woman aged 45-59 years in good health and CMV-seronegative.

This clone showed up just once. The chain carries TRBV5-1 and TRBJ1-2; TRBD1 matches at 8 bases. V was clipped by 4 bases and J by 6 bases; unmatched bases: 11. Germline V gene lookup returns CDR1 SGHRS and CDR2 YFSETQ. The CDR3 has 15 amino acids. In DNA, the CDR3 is TGCGCCAGCAGCCGCGGAGACAGGGGAGTAGATGGCTACACCTTC. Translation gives CASSRGDRGVDGYTF.

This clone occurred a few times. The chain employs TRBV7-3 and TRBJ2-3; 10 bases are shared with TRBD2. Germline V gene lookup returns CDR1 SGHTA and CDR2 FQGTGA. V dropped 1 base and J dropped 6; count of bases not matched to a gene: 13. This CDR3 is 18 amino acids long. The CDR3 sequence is CASSLMGGAAGGRDTQYF. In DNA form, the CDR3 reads TGTGCCAGCAGCTTAATGGGAGGAGCAGCGGGAGGGCGGGATACGCAGTATTTT.

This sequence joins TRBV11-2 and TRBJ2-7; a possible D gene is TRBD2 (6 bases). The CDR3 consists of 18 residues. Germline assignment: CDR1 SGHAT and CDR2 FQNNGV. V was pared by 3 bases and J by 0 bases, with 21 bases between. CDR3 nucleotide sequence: TGTGCCAGCAGCTTCCGCCCTTGGGGTAGCGGTAGCTCCTACGAGCAGTACTTC. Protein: CASSFRPWGSGSSYEQYF.

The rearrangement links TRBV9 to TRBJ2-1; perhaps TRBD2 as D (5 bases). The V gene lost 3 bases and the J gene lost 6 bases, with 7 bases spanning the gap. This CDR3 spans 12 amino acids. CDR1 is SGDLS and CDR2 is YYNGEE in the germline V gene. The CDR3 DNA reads TGTGCCAGCAGCGCAAGCGGCAATGAGCAGTTCTTC. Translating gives CASSASGNEQFF.

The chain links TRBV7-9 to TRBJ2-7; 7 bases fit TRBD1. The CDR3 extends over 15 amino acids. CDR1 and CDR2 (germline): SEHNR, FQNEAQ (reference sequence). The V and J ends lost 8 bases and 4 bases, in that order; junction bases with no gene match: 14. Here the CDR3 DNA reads TGTGCCAGCGACAACCAGGGCAGGGGGTCATACGAGCAGTACTTC. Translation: CASDNQGRGSYEQYF.

The CDR3 bases are TGTGCCAGCAGTGAGGAGGGAAACACTGAAGCTTTCTTT. Residues: CASSEEGNTEAFF. The chain links TRBV2 to TRBJ1-1; unclear D gene. The V and J ends lost 3 bases and 2 bases respectively, with 7 bases between them. Germline-derived CDR1 and CDR2 are SNHLY and FYNNEI. CDR3 length: 13 amino acids.

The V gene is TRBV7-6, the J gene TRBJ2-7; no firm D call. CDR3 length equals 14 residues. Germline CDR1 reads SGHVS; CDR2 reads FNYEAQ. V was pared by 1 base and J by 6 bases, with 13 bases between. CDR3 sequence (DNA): TGTGCCAGCAGCTTAGGCCCCAAGAAGCCCGAGCAGTACTTC. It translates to CASSLGPKKPEQYF.

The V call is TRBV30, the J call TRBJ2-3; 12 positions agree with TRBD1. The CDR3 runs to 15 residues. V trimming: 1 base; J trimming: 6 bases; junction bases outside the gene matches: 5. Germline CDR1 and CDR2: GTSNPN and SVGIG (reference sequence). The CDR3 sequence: CAWSGGQGASDTQYF. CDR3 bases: TGTGCCTGGAGTGGGGGACAGGGGGCGTCGGATACGCAGTATTTT.

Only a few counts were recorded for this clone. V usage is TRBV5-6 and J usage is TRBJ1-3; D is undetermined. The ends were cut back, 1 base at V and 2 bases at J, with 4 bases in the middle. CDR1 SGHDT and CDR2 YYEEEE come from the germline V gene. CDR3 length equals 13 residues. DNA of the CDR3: TGTGCCAGCAGCTTGACACCTGGAAACACCATATATTTT. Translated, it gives CASSLTPGNTIYF.

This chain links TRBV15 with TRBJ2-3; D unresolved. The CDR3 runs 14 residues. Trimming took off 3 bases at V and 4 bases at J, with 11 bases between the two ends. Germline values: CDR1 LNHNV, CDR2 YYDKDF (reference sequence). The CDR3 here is CATSSGTTADTQYF. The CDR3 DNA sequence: TGTGCCACCAGCAGCGGCACTACCGCAGATACGCAGTATTTT.

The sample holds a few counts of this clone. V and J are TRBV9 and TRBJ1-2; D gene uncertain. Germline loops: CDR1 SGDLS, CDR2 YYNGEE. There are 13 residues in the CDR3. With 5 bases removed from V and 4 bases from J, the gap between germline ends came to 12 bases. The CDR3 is CASSPSFGYGYTF. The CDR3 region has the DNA TGTGCCAGCAGTCCTAGTTTTGGCTATGGCTACACCTTC.

CDR3 protein: CASSLSGLTSSYEQYF. CDR3 nucleotides: TGTGCCAGCAGTTTATCGGGACTTACTAGCTCCTACGAGCAGTACTTC. The J gene is TRBJ2-7, the V gene TRBV27; D perhaps matches TRBD2 (6 bases). Germline assignment: CDR1 MNHEY and CDR2 SMNVEV (reference sequence). CDR3 length: 16 residues. V lost 0 bases and J lost 0, with 12 bases in between.

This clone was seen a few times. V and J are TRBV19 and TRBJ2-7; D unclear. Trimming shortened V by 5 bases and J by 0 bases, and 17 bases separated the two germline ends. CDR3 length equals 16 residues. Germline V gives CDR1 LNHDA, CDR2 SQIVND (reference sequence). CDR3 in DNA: TGTGCCAGTAGTTCTTACGGTGATCTTAGCTCCTACGAGCAGTACTTC. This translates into CASSSYGDLSSYEQYF. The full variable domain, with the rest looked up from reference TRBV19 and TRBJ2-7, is DGGITQSPKYLFRKEGQNVTLSCEQNLNHDAMYWYRQDPGQGLRLIYYSQIVNDFQKGDIAEGYSVSREKKESFPLTVTSAQKNPTAFYLCASSSYGDLSSYEQYFGPGTRLTVT.

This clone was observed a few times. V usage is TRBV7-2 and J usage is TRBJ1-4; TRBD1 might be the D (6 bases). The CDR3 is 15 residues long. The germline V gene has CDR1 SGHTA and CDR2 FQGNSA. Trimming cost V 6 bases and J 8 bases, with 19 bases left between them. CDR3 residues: CASRQSGGWSEKLFF. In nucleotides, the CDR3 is TGTGCCAGCAGACAAAGCGGGGGCTGGTCCGAAAAACTGTTTTTT.

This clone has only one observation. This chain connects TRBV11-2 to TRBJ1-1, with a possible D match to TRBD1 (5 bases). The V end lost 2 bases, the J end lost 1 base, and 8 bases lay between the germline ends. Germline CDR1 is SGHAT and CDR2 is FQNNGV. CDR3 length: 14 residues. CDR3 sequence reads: CASSLYQGNTEAFF. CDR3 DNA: TGTGCCAGCAGCTTATACCAGGGGAACACTGAAGCTTTCTTT.

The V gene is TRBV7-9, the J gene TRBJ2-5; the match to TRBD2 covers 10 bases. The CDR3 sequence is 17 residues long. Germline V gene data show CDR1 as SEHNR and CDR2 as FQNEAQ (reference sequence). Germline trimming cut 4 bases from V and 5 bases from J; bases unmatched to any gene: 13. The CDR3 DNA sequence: TGTGCCAGCAGCTCCACCGAGGGACTAGCGAAGAGGGAGACCCAGTACTTC. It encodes CASSSTEGLAKRETQYF.

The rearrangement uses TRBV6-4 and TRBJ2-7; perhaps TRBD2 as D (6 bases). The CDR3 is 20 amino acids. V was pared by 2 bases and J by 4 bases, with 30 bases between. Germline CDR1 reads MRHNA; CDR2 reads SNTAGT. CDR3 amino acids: CASSDNYGYIRLGGLYEQYF. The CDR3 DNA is TGTGCCAGCAGTGACAACTACGGATATATCAGGTTAGGAGGGCTATACGAGCAGTACTTC.

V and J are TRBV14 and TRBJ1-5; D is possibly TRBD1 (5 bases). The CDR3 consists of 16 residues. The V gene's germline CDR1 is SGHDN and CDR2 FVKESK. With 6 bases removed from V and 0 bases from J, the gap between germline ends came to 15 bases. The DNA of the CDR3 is TGTGCCAGCAGTCTTTTCCCGGGGGATAGCAATCAGCCCCAGCATTTT. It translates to CASSLFPGDSNQPQHF.

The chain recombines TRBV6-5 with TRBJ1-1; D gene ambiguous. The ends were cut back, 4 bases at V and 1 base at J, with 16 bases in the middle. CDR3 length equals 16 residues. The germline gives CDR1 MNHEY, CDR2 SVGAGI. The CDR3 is CASSWTAVGSNTEAFF. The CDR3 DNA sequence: TGTGCCAGCAGTTGGACTGCCGTTGGGTCGAACACTGAAGCTTTCTTT.

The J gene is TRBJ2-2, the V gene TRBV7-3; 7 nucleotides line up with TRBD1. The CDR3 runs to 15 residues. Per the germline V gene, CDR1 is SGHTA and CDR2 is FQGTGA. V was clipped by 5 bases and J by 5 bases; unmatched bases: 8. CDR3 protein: CASSPGLGQTGELFF. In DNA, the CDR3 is TGTGCCAGCAGCCCCGGGCTGGGACAGACCGGGGAGCTGTTTTTT.